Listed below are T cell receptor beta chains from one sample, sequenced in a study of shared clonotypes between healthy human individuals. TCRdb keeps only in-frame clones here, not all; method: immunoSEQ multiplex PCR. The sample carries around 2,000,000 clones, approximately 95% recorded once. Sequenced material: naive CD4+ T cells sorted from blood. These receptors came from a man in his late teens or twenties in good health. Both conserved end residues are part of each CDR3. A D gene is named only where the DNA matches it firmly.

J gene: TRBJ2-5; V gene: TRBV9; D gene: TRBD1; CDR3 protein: CASSVAGQGAFVLGETQYF
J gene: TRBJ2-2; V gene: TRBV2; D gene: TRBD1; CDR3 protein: CASRGQGITGELFF
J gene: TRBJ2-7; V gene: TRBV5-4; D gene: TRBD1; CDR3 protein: CASSPGQGAYEQYF
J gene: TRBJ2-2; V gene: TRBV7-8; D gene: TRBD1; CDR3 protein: CASSSRTGNTGELFF
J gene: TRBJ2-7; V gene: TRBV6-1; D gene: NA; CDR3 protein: CASRSGGGSSYEQYF
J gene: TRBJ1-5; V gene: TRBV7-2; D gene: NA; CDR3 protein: CASSNIRESAQHF
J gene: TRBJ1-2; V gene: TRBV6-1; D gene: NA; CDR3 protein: CASRLDGGNYGYTF
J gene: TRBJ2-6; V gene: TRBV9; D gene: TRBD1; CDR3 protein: CASSVAQTGKISGANVLTF
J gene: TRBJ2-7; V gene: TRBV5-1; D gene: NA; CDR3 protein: CASSPGSSLPYEQYF
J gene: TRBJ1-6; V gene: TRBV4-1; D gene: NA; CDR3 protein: CASSQGAYNSPLHF